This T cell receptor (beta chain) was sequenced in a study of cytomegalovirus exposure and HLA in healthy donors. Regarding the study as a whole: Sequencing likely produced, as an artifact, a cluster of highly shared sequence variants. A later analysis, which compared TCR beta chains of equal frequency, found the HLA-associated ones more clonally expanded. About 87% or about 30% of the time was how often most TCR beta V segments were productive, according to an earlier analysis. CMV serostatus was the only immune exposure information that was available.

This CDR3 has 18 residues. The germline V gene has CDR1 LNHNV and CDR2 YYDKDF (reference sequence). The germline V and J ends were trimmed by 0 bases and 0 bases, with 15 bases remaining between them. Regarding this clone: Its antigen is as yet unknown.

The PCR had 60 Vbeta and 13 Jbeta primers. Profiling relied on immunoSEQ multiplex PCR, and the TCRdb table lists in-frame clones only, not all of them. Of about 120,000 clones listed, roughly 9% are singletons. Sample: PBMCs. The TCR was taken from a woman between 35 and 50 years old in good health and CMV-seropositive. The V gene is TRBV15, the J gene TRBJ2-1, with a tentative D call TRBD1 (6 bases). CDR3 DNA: TGTGCCACCAGCAGAGACCCCCTTCAGGGGAGCTCCTACAATGAGCAGTTCTTC. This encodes CATSRDPLQGSSYNEQFF.